Below are 28 T cell receptor beta chains sequenced from a single sample in a study of patients and donors after allogeneic stem cell transplantation. TCRdb used MiXCR to reprocess the RT-PCR reads, holding one entry per CDR3 protein. Of more than 55,000 distinct CDR3 sequences detected, 10% to 15% appear once; the ten largest clones hold more than 25%. The sequencing sample was made of blood, either unsorted or a sorted T cell fraction (not recorded which). The receptors stem from a human donor who was either an allogeneic HSCT recipient or a stem cell or donor lymphocyte infusion donor (not recorded which). It is not recorded whose cells these are; they may come from a transplant donor.

This clonotype was recorded a few times. The CDR3 sequence is CASTLERDEQFF. The CDR3, as DNA: TGTGCCAGCACCCTTGAGAGGGATGAGCAGTTCTTC. The rearrangement uses TRBV12-3 or TRBV12-4 and TRBJ2-1, with D possibly matching TRBD2 (5 bases). There are 12 residues in the CDR3. Trimming left V 7 bases short and J 8 bases short, with 12 bases between.

The V call is TRBV10-1, the J call TRBJ2-1; 10 bases fit TRBD2. The CDR3 is made up of 17 amino acids. Germline values: CDR1 WNHNN, CDR2 SYGVQD (reference sequence). J was trimmed by 1 base and V by 3 bases; bases with no gene match: 6. CDR3 nucleotides: TGCGCCAGCAGTGAATCTTGGACTAGCGGTTCCTACAATGAGCAGTTCTTC. Translating it yields CASSESWTSGSYNEQFF.

The chain couples TRBV20-1 to TRBJ2-5; D ambiguous. The CDR3 contains 10 residues. The germline V and J ends were trimmed by 5 bases and 5 bases, with 6 bases remaining between them. Germline values: CDR1 DFQATT, CDR2 SNEGSKA (reference sequence). DNA of the CDR3: TGCAGTGCTGTCCGGGAGACCCAGTACTTC. Translation gives CSAVRETQYF.

This clonotype was observed at least ten times. The chain has TRBV12-3 or TRBV12-4 and TRBJ2-2, with D unclear. Trimming removed 3 bases from V and 6 bases from J, with 8 bases in between. This CDR3 contains 13 residues. The CDR3 region is CASSFEGAGELFF. The CDR3, as DNA: TGTGCCAGCAGTTTTGAAGGAGCCGGGGAGCTGTTTTTT.

This clonotype was detected ten times or more. The chain uses TRBV12-3 or TRBV12-4 and TRBJ1-1; D is perhaps TRBD1 (5 bases). CDR3 length: 14 residues. V was trimmed by 7 bases and J by 5 bases, leaving 17 bases between them. The CDR3 DNA sequence: TGTGCCAGCACCCCTGGGGCAGGCGGAACTGAAGCTTTCTTT. It translates to CASTPGAGGTEAFF.

The V gene is TRBV15, the J gene TRBJ2-6, with TRBD1 matching over 8 bases. Looked up from germline, CDR1 is LNHNV and CDR2 is YYDKDF (reference sequence). The CDR3 is 17 amino acids. Unmatched junction bases numbered 4, after V lost 0 bases and J lost 3 bases. CDR3: CATSRDRGLHGANVLTF. DNA for the CDR3: TGTGCCACCAGCAGAGACAGGGGGCTACATGGGGCCAACGTCCTGACTTTC.

This clonotype has only a few counts. The CDR3 coding sequence is TGTGCCAGTAGTATAGATCTGGTAACGACAGGCGAAGATAGCAATCAGCCCCAGCATTTT. Encoded protein: CASSIDLVTTGEDSNQPQHF. This chain connects TRBV19 to TRBJ1-5, with D perhaps matching TRBD1 (6 bases). The V gene lost 0 bases and the J gene lost 0 bases, with 21 bases spanning the gap. CDR3 size: 20 residues. Germline V CDR1 and CDR2: LNHDA, SQIVND (reference sequence).

This clonotype was counted at least ten times. The chain joins TRBV11-2 to TRBJ2-6; 9 positions agree with TRBD1. The germline V gene encodes CDR1 SGHAT and CDR2 FQNNGV. There are 18 residues in the CDR3. J lost 0 bases, V lost 7 bases, and 10 bases had no gene match. The CDR3 here is CASTSAGTGSSGANVLTF. As DNA, the CDR3 is TGTGCCAGCACCTCGGCCGGGACAGGGAGCTCTGGGGCCAACGTCCTGACTTTC.

This clonotype was counted between two and nine times. The chain links TRBV2 to TRBJ2-7; D not resolved. CDR3 length: 12 residues. Germline V gene lookup returns CDR1 SNHLY and CDR2 FYNNEI. V lost 8 bases and J 2 bases, leaving 10 bases between the germline ends. This chain's CDR3 is CASLRTTYEQYF. The CDR3 DNA is TGTGCCAGCTTGCGAACTACCTACGAGCAGTACTTC.

This clonotype was found a few times. This sequence joins TRBV5-1 and TRBJ2-7; D gene ambiguous. Trimming stripped 4 bases from V and 1 base from J, with 12 bases between. The CDR3 totals 14 residues. Germline V gene sequence: CDR1 SGHRS, CDR2 YFSETQ. CDR3 residues: CASSPGPLSYEQYF. The CDR3, as DNA: TGCGCCAGCAGCCCCGGCCCTTTATCCTACGAGCAGTACTTC.

This clonotype was seen repeatedly, ten times or more. This chain links TRBV5-1 with TRBJ1-1; perhaps TRBD1 as D (5 bases). The V end was cut by 0 bases, the J end by 0 bases, with 18 bases between. The V gene's germline CDR1 is SGHRS and CDR2 YFSETQ. The CDR3 totals 18 residues. CDR3 sequence reads: CASSLEPSAGTLNTEAFF. CDR3 coding DNA: TGCGCCAGCAGCTTGGAGCCCTCGGCAGGGACTCTGAACACTGAAGCTTTCTTT.

The V and J genes are TRBV5-1 and TRBJ2-5; D might be TRBD1 (5 bases). Trimming cost V 4 bases and J 5 bases, with 18 bases left between them. Germline lookup yields CDR1 SGHRS and CDR2 YFSETQ. This CDR3 region has 15 residues. The CDR3 bases are TGCGCCAGCAGCCCGACGTCAATAGGGGTGGAGACCCAGTACTTC. This encodes CASSPTSIGVETQYF.

The CDR3 nucleotides are TGTGCCAGCAGGGGGACAGGGGAAGAGACCCAGTACTTC. Its translation is CASRGTGEETQYF. The chain carries TRBV6-1 and TRBJ2-5; TRBD1 aligns across 10 bases. Germline lookup yields CDR1 MNHNS and CDR2 SASEGT. Trimming took 6 bases from V and 3 from J; bases not matched to a gene: 1. The CDR3 is made up of 13 amino acids.

This clonotype was picked up many times. This chain links TRBV5-1 with TRBJ1-1, with unresolved D. V lost 4 bases and J lost 2, with 15 bases in between. From germline, CDR1 is SGHRS and CDR2 YFSETQ. The CDR3 extends over 15 amino acids. In nucleotides, the CDR3 is TGCGCCAGCAGCCGCTCGATACAACCAAACACTGAAGCTTTCTTT. Translation gives CASSRSIQPNTEAFF.

This sequence joins TRBV29-1 and TRBJ2-1, with D perhaps being TRBD1 or TRBD2 (5 bases each). The CDR3 sequence is 16 residues long. Germline V gives CDR1 SQVTM, CDR2 ANQGSEA. The germline V and J ends were trimmed by 0 bases and 4 bases, with 16 bases remaining between them. Here the CDR3 reads CSVEDLGDLLYNEQFF. For the CDR3, the DNA is TGCAGCGTTGAAGATCTTGGGGACCTTCTATACAATGAGCAGTTCTTC.

The chain has TRBV6-5 and TRBJ2-7; D might be TRBD1 (5 bases). Germline assignment: CDR1 MNHEY and CDR2 SVGAGI. With 6 bases removed from V and 2 bases from J, the gap between germline ends came to 17 bases. The CDR3 covers 15 residues. In DNA, the CDR3 is TGTGCCAGCAGCCCGACAGCTACCATTCCCTACGAGCAGTACTTC. The encoded protein is CASSPTATIPYEQYF.

The CDR3 here is CASSQGSGTSLAKNIQYF. CDR3 DNA: TGTGCCAGCAGCCAAGGTAGCGGGACATCCCTAGCCAAAAACATTCAGTACTTC. The J gene is TRBJ2-4, the V gene TRBV3-1, with 8 bases that match TRBD2. The CDR3 contains 18 residues. The germline CDR1 and CDR2 sequences are LGHDT and YNNKEL (reference sequence). V shed 1 base and J 0 bases; nucleotides not matched to a gene: 8.

Ten or more counts support this clonotype. V and J are TRBV6-5 and TRBJ1-3; 8 bases fit TRBD1. The V gene end was trimmed by 0 bases and the J gene end by 7 bases; junction bases not matched to a gene: 2. Germline-derived CDR1 and CDR2 are MNHEY and SVGAGI. CDR3 length: 14 residues. Here the CDR3 DNA reads TGTGCCAGCAGTTACTCAGCAGGGGGCAACACCATATATTTT. Protein: CASSYSAGGNTIYF.

V is TRBV2 and J is TRBJ2-1; D might be TRBD2 (6 bases). The CDR3 length is 15 residues. CDR1 is SNHLY, CDR2 FYNNEI, per germline. Trimming shortened V by 1 base and J by 2 bases, and 9 bases separated the two germline ends. The CDR3 nucleotides read TGTGCCAGCAGTGAAGGACTAGTGGCCTACAATGAGCAGTTCTTC. Protein product: CASSEGLVAYNEQFF.

This clonotype has ten or more counts. This chain joins TRBV7-9 and TRBJ1-4; possible D gene TRBD1, 5 bases. Germline V gives CDR1 SEHNR, CDR2 FQNEAQ (reference sequence). Trimming shortened V by 3 bases and J by 4 bases, and 12 bases separated the two germline ends. The CDR3 is 15 residues long. The CDR3 DNA sequence: TGTGCCAGCAGCTTTTTCCAGGGCTTTAATGAAAAACTGTTTTTT. Translation: CASSFFQGFNEKLFF.

Notes on this clonotype: A much bigger clone sits one base away, suggesting this may be a read error. The rearrangement uses TRBV5-1 and TRBJ2-1, with D uncertain. The CDR3 is made up of 15 amino acids. Germline CDR1 and CDR2: SGHRS and YFSETQ. CDR3 amino acids: CASSVAGRTYNKQFF. DNA for the CDR3: TGCGCCAGCAGCGTGGCAGGACGTACCTACAATAAGCAGTTCTTC. The entire variable domain, with the rest obtained from reference TRBV5-1 and TRBJ2-1, is as follows: KAGVTQTPRYLIKTRGQQVTLSCSPISGHRSVSWYQQTPGQGLQFLFEYFSETQRNKGNFPGRFSGRQFSNSRSEMNVSTLELGDSALYLCASSVAGRTYNKQFFGPGTRLTVL.

This clonotype has a single count. One base away lies a much larger clone, so this may be a sequencing read error. J is TRBJ1-2 and V is TRBV29-1, with unresolved D. Germline V gives CDR1 SQVTM, CDR2 ANQGSEA. There are 13 residues in the CDR3. The CDR3 here is CRVVVRENYGYTF. The CDR3, as DNA: TGCAGAGTTGTGGTACGGGAGAACTATGGCTACACCTTC.

This clonotype occurred many times. The chain has TRBV11-3 and TRBJ1-2; D might be TRBD1 (5 bases). Germline CDR1 SGHNT, CDR2 YENEEA. CDR3 size: 16 residues. The V gene lost 0 bases and the J gene lost 2 bases, with 13 bases spanning the gap. CDR3 in amino acids: CASSLEGRGGNYGYTF. The CDR3 coding sequence is TGTGCCAGCAGCTTAGAGGGGAGGGGAGGCAACTATGGCTACACCTTC.

CDR3 amino acids: CASSLGPTGLVWASSYNEQFF. CDR3 in DNA: TGTGCCAGCAGCTTAGGCCCCACGGGACTAGTGTGGGCAAGCTCCTACAATGAGCAGTTCTTC. V usage is TRBV7-2 and J usage is TRBJ2-1, with TRBD2 matching over 8 bases. Germline V gene sequence: CDR1 SGHTA, CDR2 FQGNSA. CDR3 size: 21 residues. The junction had 17 bases not matched to a gene; V was cut back by 1 base and J by 0 bases.

The chain carries TRBV19 and TRBJ1-2; D gene unclear. This CDR3 has 14 amino acids. Trimming stripped 5 bases from V and 2 bases from J, with 12 bases between. Germline loops: CDR1 LNHDA, CDR2 SQIVND (reference sequence). The chain's CDR3 is CASSVDPSNYGYTF. CDR3 coding DNA: TGTGCCAGTAGTGTCGATCCGTCGAACTATGGCTACACCTTC.

This clonotype was detected a few times. The chain links TRBV12-3 or TRBV12-4 to TRBJ2-1, with D possibly matching TRBD1 (6 bases). The CDR3 spans 14 residues. The V gene lost 3 bases and the J gene lost 6 bases, with 12 bases spanning the gap. DNA for the CDR3: TGTGCCAGCAGTTTCGGACAGAGGATCAATGAGCAGTTCTTC. The encoded protein is CASSFGQRINEQFF.

The chain links TRBV6-5 to TRBJ2-2; the D gene is possibly TRBD2 (5 bases). The CDR3 covers 11 residues. Trimming pared 6 bases from V and 8 bases from J, leaving 7 bases between. Germline assignment: CDR1 MNHEY and CDR2 SVGAGI. The CDR3 sequence: CASSRGGELFF. CDR3 nucleotide sequence: TGTGCCAGCAGCCGCGGGGGGGAGCTGTTTTTT.

This clonotype turned up a few times. The V and J genes are TRBV4-1 and TRBJ1-1, with 7 bases aligning to TRBD1. The CDR3 is 15 amino acids. The germline V gene encodes CDR1 MGHRA and CDR2 YSYEKL. After removal of 1 base from V and 7 bases from J, the junction contained 9 bases not matched to a gene. The CDR3, as DNA: TGCGCCAGCAGCCAAGTGGAGGCAGGGGGGATTGAAGCTTTCTTT. Translation gives CASSQVEAGGIEAFF.